Below are 10 T cell receptor beta chains sequenced from a single sample in a study of CDR3 diversity in severe acne. TCRdb used MiXCR to reprocess the PCR reads, holding one entry per CDR3 protein. This table has about 98,000 distinct CDR3 sequences, 51% appearing once. Sample: blood. These receptors all stem from a male donor with acne.

The chain has TRBV5-1 and TRBJ2-7; D not certain. The V end lost 4 bases, the J end lost 5 bases, and 19 bases lay between the germline ends. This CDR3 is built from 15 residues. Germline CDR1 and CDR2: SGHRS and YFSETQ. CDR3: CASSQKGLPGNEQYF. The DNA for the CDR3 is TGCGCCAGCAGCCAAAAAGGGCTTCCTGGGAACGAGCAGTACTTC.

This clonotype was found a few times. DNA for the CDR3: TGCGCCAGCAGCCACAGACAGGGGAACACTGAAGCTTTCTTT. Amino acid sequence: CASSHRQGNTEAFF. This chain uses TRBV4-1 with TRBJ1-1; 7 bases map to TRBD1. CDR1 and CDR2 (germline): MGHRA, YSYEKL. V dropped 3 bases and J dropped 1; count of bases not matched to a gene: 2. The CDR3 is 14 residues long.

This clonotype has a handful of counts. V gene TRBV27 combines with J gene TRBJ1-2, with D tentatively TRBD1 (5 bases). The V gene's germline CDR1 is MNHEY and CDR2 SMNVEV (reference sequence). The CDR3 runs 13 residues. V lost 3 bases, J lost 8 bases, and 13 bases lay in between. The CDR3 DNA reads as TGTGCCAGCAGTTTCCGGGGGATGCGGGGCTACACCTTC. Residues: CASSFRGMRGYTF.

The rearrangement links TRBV15 to TRBJ1-1; D perhaps matches TRBD1 (6 bases). The CDR3 extends over 17 amino acids. V lost 4 bases and J lost 1, with 19 bases in between. In germline, CDR1 is LNHNV, CDR2 YYDKDF (reference sequence). This chain's CDR3 is CATSKADRSSQNTEAFF. In DNA form, the CDR3 reads TGTGCCACCAGCAAGGCCGACAGGTCAAGTCAGAACACTGAAGCTTTCTTT.

This clonotype was counted only a few times. The chain uses TRBV5-6 and TRBJ1-6, with D maybe TRBD1 (5 bases). Trimming took off 1 base at V and 9 bases at J, with 14 bases between the two ends. CDR1 is SGHDT and CDR2 is YYEEEE in the germline V gene. There are 15 residues in the CDR3. The CDR3 region is CASSLRQGRSSPLHF. The CDR3 DNA reads TGTGCCAGCAGCTTGCGTCAGGGAAGAAGTTCACCCCTCCACTTT.

This clonotype has a count of ten or more. V gene TRBV4-1 combines with J gene TRBJ2-7, with 7 nucleotides matching TRBD1. Germline-derived CDR1 and CDR2 are MGHRA and YSYEKL. This CDR3 has 16 amino acids. J lost 3 bases, V lost 0 bases, and 8 bases had no gene match. The CDR3 protein is CASSQDTNRGRYEQYF. CDR3 coding DNA: TGCGCCAGCAGCCAAGATACAAACAGGGGTCGCTACGAGCAGTACTTC.

This clonotype was picked up many times. The gene calls are TRBV5-1 and TRBJ2-6; tentatively, D is TRBD2 (7 bases). CDR1 and CDR2 from the germline V gene are SGHRS and YFSETQ. The CDR3 covers 19 residues. V was cut by 3 bases and J by 0 bases, with 19 bases left in between. The chain's CDR3 is CASSYGMRGRSSGANVLTF. CDR3 in DNA: TGCGCCAGCAGCTACGGGATGCGGGGGCGGAGCTCTGGGGCCAACGTCCTGACTTTC.

This clonotype was picked up a small number of times. The J gene is TRBJ1-2, the V gene TRBV3-1; TRBD1 aligns across 8 bases. The CDR3 covers 15 residues. Germline CDR1 and CDR2: LGHDT and YNNKEL (reference sequence). With 0 bases clipped from V and 4 bases from J, the junction kept 4 bases outside the gene matches. The CDR3 here is CASSQDDGTGYGYTF. In nucleotides, the CDR3 is TGTGCCAGCAGCCAAGATGATGGGACAGGCTATGGCTACACCTTC. Drawing the rest from reference TRBV3-1 and TRBJ1-2, the complete variable domain is DTAVSQTPKYLVTQMGNDKSIKCEQNLGHDTMYWYKQDSKKFLKIMFSYNNKELIINETVPNRFSPKSPDKAHLNLHINSLELGDSAVYFCASSQDDGTGYGYTFGSGTRLTVV.

In its sample, this clonotype ranks as medium-sized. The V gene is TRBV20-1, the J gene TRBJ1-6; no definite D call. Germline V gives CDR1 DFQATT, CDR2 SNEGSKA (reference sequence). The CDR3 is made up of 15 amino acids. With 3 bases removed from V and 4 bases from J, the gap between germline ends came to 13 bases. For the CDR3, the DNA is TGCAGTGCTAGGCCAGAGGCTGAGTATAATTCACCCCTCCACTTT. Amino acid sequence: CSARPEAEYNSPLHF.

V and J are TRBV3-1 and TRBJ2-7, with 9 bases that match TRBD2. Germline CDR1 is LGHDT and CDR2 is YNNKEL (reference sequence). This CDR3 has 13 residues. Losses at the gene ends were 0 bases for V and 12 bases for J; bases not matched to a gene: 6. In nucleotides, the CDR3 is TGTGCCAGCAGCCAAGATCTTAGCGGGAGAATGTACTTC. Translated, it gives CASSQDLSGRMYF.